The clone carrying this T cell receptor beta chain was recorded a few times. No antigen is known for it. The junction departs from germline at one end; a sequencing error may be responsible. This CDR3 spans 14 amino acids. CDR1 and CDR2 (germline): SGHVS, FNYEAQ. Incorporated into the TCR beta cDNA libraries were unique molecular identifiers, which served to reduce PCR and sequencing biases. Roughly 490,000 cDNA molecules came from around 1 to 10 million T cells. Via MiXCR, TCRdb re-called the PCR reads, giving one row per CDR3 protein. The repertoire includes about 500,000 distinct CDR3 sequences, roughly 45% of them detected once, and around 10% sits in the top ten. These data belong to a study of post-analysis software for immune sequencing data. Overall study: Progressive-relapsing, secondary progressive and relapsing-remitting multiple sclerosis were among the disease courses included.

General study results and limits: Diversity measured as normalized Chao1 was significantly lower in multiple sclerosis patients than in controls. When patients were compared with controls, 4 or 5 TRBV segments were more frequent, TRBV5-6, TRBV5-1 and TRBV20-1 among them.

Sequencing was done on a sample of blood. This TCR was sampled from a girl aged 10-17 years with multiple sclerosis. The chain employs TRBV7-6 and TRBJ2-7; 11 bases are shared with TRBD2. As DNA, the CDR3 is TGTGCCAGCAGCCTAGCGGGAGGAAGATACGAGCAGTACTTC. This translates into CASSLAGGRYEQYF. The complete variable domain, with remaining parts taken from reference TRBV7-6 and TRBJ2-7, reads GAGVSQSPRYKVTKRGQDVALRCDPISGHVSLYWYRQALGQGPEFLTYFNYEAQQDKSGLPNDRFSAERPEGSISTLTIQRTEQRDSAMYRCASSLAGGRYEQYFGPGTRLTVT.